These 10 T cell receptor beta chains originate from one sample sequenced in a study of blood T cell repertoires in COVID-19. Assay: immunoSEQ multiplex PCR; the TCRdb copy retains only in-frame clones and omits some. The table records about 250,000 clones, around 82% of them present only once. The sequencing sample was made of peripheral blood. These receptors all come from a person between 70 and 80 years old with COVID-19, enrolled during active disease.

The genes are TRBV27 and TRBJ1-5; D gene ambiguous. The germline gives CDR1 MNHEY, CDR2 SMNVEV (reference sequence). Trimming pared 3 bases from V and 0 bases from J, leaving 9 bases between. CDR3 length equals 15 residues. The CDR3 reads CASSFTRNSNQPQHF. CDR3 in DNA: TGTGCCAGCAGTTTTACCAGAAATAGCAATCAGCCCCAGCATTTT.

The chain is built from TRBV5-1 and TRBJ1-5; D not certain. Germline CDR1 SGHRS, CDR2 YFSETQ. The CDR3 extends over 15 amino acids. Trimming shortened V by 1 base and J by 0 bases, and 8 bases separated the two germline ends. This CDR3 is CASSLIPGSNQPQHF. CDR3 DNA: TGCGCCAGCAGCTTGATTCCAGGTAGCAATCAGCCCCAGCATTTT.

V and J are TRBV3-1 (or the pseudogene TRBV3-2) and TRBJ1-3; D perhaps matches TRBD1 (6 bases). Germline V gene data show CDR1 as LGHDT and CDR2 as YNNKEL (reference sequence). The CDR3 contains 15 residues. V lost 8 bases to trimming and J lost 4 bases, with 18 bases between them. The CDR3 loop is CASGERGAPGNTIYF. The CDR3 DNA follows: TGTGCCAGCGGCGAACGGGGGGCGCCAGGAAACACCATATATTTT.

V is TRBV28 and J is TRBJ2-7, with D maybe TRBD2 (5 bases). Trimming removed 4 bases from V and 4 bases from J, with 17 bases in between. From germline, CDR1 is MDHEN and CDR2 SYDVKM. This CDR3 comprises 15 residues. This chain's CDR3 is CASSSLVRGRYEQYF. The CDR3 nucleotides read TGTGCCAGCAGTTCCCTAGTACGGGGTAGATACGAGCAGTACTTC.

This clone has a handful of counts. The genes are TRBV18 and TRBJ1-2; 8 positions match TRBD1. Germline CDR1 KGHSH, CDR2 LQKENI. J lost 8 bases, V lost 5 bases, and 13 bases had no gene match. This CDR3 contains 15 residues. The CDR3 coding sequence is TGTGCCAGCTCAGAAACGCGCAGGGGGCAAGTAGGCTACACCTTC. Protein: CASSETRRGQVGYTF.

The CDR3 DNA sequence: TGCGCCAGCAGCTTGTTGCCCTTCGGGGGACAGGGGAGTCACGGCTACACCTTC. Translation: CASSLLPFGGQGSHGYTF. This rearrangement joins TRBV5-1 to TRBJ1-2; 10 bases are shared with TRBD1. The CDR3 extends over 18 amino acids. Germline lookup yields CDR1 SGHRS and CDR2 YFSETQ. V shed 1 base, J shed 8 bases, and the junction held 17 bases outside the gene matches.

This clone has just a few counts. The chain links TRBV11-2 to TRBJ2-7, with D perhaps TRBD2 (5 bases). The CDR3 runs to 14 residues. V was cut by 3 bases and J by 1 base, with 10 bases left in between. The germline V gene has CDR1 SGHAT and CDR2 FQNNGV. CDR3 in DNA: TGTGCCAGCAGCTTCGGTAGCGCGTCCTACGAGCAGTACTTC. This translates into CASSFGSASYEQYF.

For the CDR3, the DNA is TGTGCCAGTAGTATACAGCAGGGGACGACCTACGAGCAGTACTTC. Amino acid sequence: CASSIQQGTTYEQYF. This sequence joins TRBV19 and TRBJ2-7, with D tentatively TRBD1 (6 bases). Trimming shortened V by 2 bases and J by 2 bases, and 13 bases separated the two germline ends. The germline gives CDR1 LNHDA, CDR2 SQIVND (reference sequence). The CDR3 totals 15 residues.

The gene calls are TRBV5-5 and TRBJ2-7; 7 bases line up with TRBD1. Germline CDR1 is SGHKS and CDR2 is YYEKEE (reference sequence). The junction had 7 bases not matched to a gene; V was cut back by 1 base and J by 3 bases. This CDR3 has 15 residues. The CDR3 DNA reads as TGTGCCAGCAGCTTGTATCCTGGGGACAGCTACGAGCAGTACTTC. Encoded protein: CASSLYPGDSYEQYF.

The V gene is TRBV6-5, the J gene TRBJ1-4; no clear D. The CDR3 consists of 15 residues. Trimming left V 5 bases short and J 0 bases short, with 10 bases between. Germline assignment: CDR1 MNHEY and CDR2 SVGAGI. The CDR3 protein is CASSTRRATNEKLFF. CDR3 in DNA: TGTGCCAGCAGTACTCGACGGGCAACTAATGAAAAACTGTTTTTT.